These 20 T cell receptor beta chains were all obtained from the same sample, sequenced in a study of CD8 T cells in ankylosing spondylitis. Which antigens these TCRs recognize remains unknown. Overall study findings and caveats: Seemingly distinctive of ankylosing spondylitis blood was a TCR beta motif formed by eight highly homologous variants.

One entry per CDR3 protein, called by TCRdb with MiXCR from the 5' RACE reads. The sample carries roughly 700,000 distinct CDR3 sequences, under 20% recorded once. Material: blood, either unsorted or a sorted T cell fraction (not recorded which). These receptors all stem from a male donor with ankylosing spondylitis.

This clonotype came up many times. The V and J genes are TRBV6-2 or TRBV6-3 and TRBJ2-2; D unresolved. The V and J ends lost 4 bases and 6 bases respectively, with 12 bases between them. Germline V gives CDR1 MNHEY, CDR2 SVGEGT. The CDR3 sequence is 14 residues long. CDR3 bases: TGTGCCAGCAGTTTTTCTACGGACGCCGGGGAGCTGTTTTTT. It codes for CASSFSTDAGELFF.

This clonotype has only a few counts. The rearrangement uses TRBV7-9 and TRBJ1-5; perhaps TRBD1 as D (5 bases). V lost 4 bases and J 1 base, leaving 14 bases between the germline ends. The CDR3 is 16 amino acids. Germline-derived CDR1 and CDR2 are SEHNR and FQNEAQ (reference sequence). CDR3: CASSSLTEGSNQPQHF. CDR3 in DNA: TGTGCCAGCAGCTCCCTGACAGAGGGAAGCAATCAGCCCCAGCATTTT.

This clonotype was seen more than once but under ten times. V gene TRBV19 combines with J gene TRBJ2-1; D perhaps matches TRBD1 (6 bases). CDR1 is LNHDA, CDR2 SQIVND, per germline (reference sequence). The CDR3 covers 14 residues. The V gene lost 7 bases and the J gene lost 0 bases, with 10 bases spanning the gap. This chain's CDR3 is CASTRRGSYNEQFF. The CDR3 region has the DNA TGTGCCAGTACACGCAGGGGCTCCTACAATGAGCAGTTCTTC.

This clonotype was recorded a few times. This chain links TRBV5-1 with TRBJ2-1, with TRBD2 identical over 8 bases. CDR1 is SGHRS, CDR2 YFSETQ, per germline. The CDR3 has 15 amino acids. With V trimmed by 7 bases and J by 6 bases, 12 bases remained unmatched. The CDR3 DNA reads TGCGCCAGCGTCCGAGTAGCGGGGCCCCGCAATGAGCAGTTCTTC. Translated: CASVRVAGPRNEQFF. Full variable domain (missing parts from reference TRBV5-1 and TRBJ2-1): KAGVTQTPRYLIKTRGQQVTLSCSPISGHRSVSWYQQTPGQGLQFLFEYFSETQRNKGNFPGRFSGRQFSNSRSEMNVSTLELGDSALYLCASVRVAGPRNEQFFGPGTRLTVL.

This clonotype has more than one count but fewer than ten. The gene calls are TRBV5-1 and TRBJ2-1; D is unresolved. The CDR3 extends over 17 amino acids. Trimming cost V 4 bases and J 0 bases, with 17 bases left between them. Germline V CDR1 and CDR2: SGHRS, YFSETQ. In DNA form, the CDR3 reads TGCGCCAGCAGCCCCCCGGGCGGAAGCAGCTCCTACAATGAGCAGTTCTTC. It yields the protein CASSPPGGSSSYNEQFF.

The chain joins TRBV20-1 to TRBJ1-5, with D unresolved. V was pared by 3 bases and J by 0 bases, with 12 bases between. The CDR3 is made up of 15 amino acids. Germline values: CDR1 DFQATT, CDR2 SNEGSKA (reference sequence). The CDR3 is CSASVTLYSNQPQHF. The CDR3, as DNA: TGCAGTGCTAGCGTGACACTTTATAGCAATCAGCCCCAGCATTTT.

The CDR3 nucleotides read TGCGCCAGCAGGCACCAGGGGCCTACGAACACCGGGGAGCTGTTTTTT. Translated, it gives CASRHQGPTNTGELFF. The V gene is TRBV5-1, the J gene TRBJ2-2; D perhaps matches TRBD1 (6 bases). The CDR3 has 16 amino acids. Trimming left V 5 bases short and J 0 bases short, with 14 bases between. Germline CDR1 and CDR2: SGHRS and YFSETQ. Using reference TRBV5-1 and TRBJ2-2 for the parts outside the CDR3, the full variable domain is KAGVTQTPRYLIKTRGQQVTLSCSPISGHRSVSWYQQTPGQGLQFLFEYFSETQRNKGNFPGRFSGRQFSNSRSEMNVSTLELGDSALYLCASRHQGPTNTGELFFGEGSRLTVL.

The V and J genes are TRBV7-9 and TRBJ1-5; 9 bases agree with TRBD1. CDR1 SEHNR and CDR2 FQNEAQ come from the germline V gene (reference sequence). V was clipped by 5 bases and J by 7 bases; unmatched bases: 6. The CDR3 extends over 14 amino acids. CDR3 region: CASSVQGAKQPQHF. The CDR3 nucleotides read TGTGCCAGCAGCGTACAGGGGGCGAAGCAGCCCCAGCATTTT. The full variable domain, rest sourced from reference TRBV7-9 and TRBJ1-5, is DTGVSQNPRHKITKRGQNVTFRCDPISEHNRLYWYRQTLGQGPEFLTYFQNEAQLEKSRLLSDRFSAERPKGSFSTLEIQRTEQGDSAMYLCASSVQGAKQPQHFGDGTRLSIL.

The chain couples TRBV12-3 or TRBV12-4 to TRBJ2-7, with 8 bases that match TRBD2. The CDR3 extends over 17 amino acids. Germline trimming cut 6 bases from V and 2 bases from J; bases unmatched to any gene: 15. CDR3 nucleotide sequence: TGTGCCAGCAGCCCCGGGGGGTCGGGAGGGCCTACCTACGAGCAGTACTTC. Amino acids: CASSPGGSGGPTYEQYF.

This clonotype has a handful of counts. The chain recombines TRBV5-5 with TRBJ2-1, with 11 positions matching TRBD2. The CDR3 runs to 14 residues. V was pared by 4 bases and J by 8 bases, with 5 bases of the junction left unmatched. Per germline, CDR1 SGHKS and CDR2 YYEKEE (reference sequence). The CDR3 region is CASSPTSGSHEQFF. Written as DNA, the CDR3 is TGTGCCAGCAGCCCCACTAGCGGGAGCCATGAGCAGTTCTTC.

In its sample, this clonotype was seen a few times. The rearrangement links TRBV7-6 to TRBJ1-5, with no clear D. Germline CDR1 is SGHVS and CDR2 is FNYEAQ. This CDR3 contains 13 residues. Trimming took 0 bases from V and 3 from J, leaving 3 bases between them. The CDR3 reads CASSLADNQPQHF. CDR3 nucleotides: TGTGCCAGCAGCTTAGCGGACAATCAGCCCCAGCATTTT.

V and J are TRBV4-3 and TRBJ2-6; the D gene is possibly TRBD2 (5 bases). The V gene's germline CDR1 is LGHNA and CDR2 YSLEER. This CDR3 has 16 residues. V was shortened by 0 bases and J by 2 bases, with 8 bases between the two germline ends. The DNA of the CDR3 is TGCGCCAGCAGCCAAGATGCCGGGGCTGGGGCCAACGTCCTGACTTTC. Translating it yields CASSQDAGAGANVLTF.

This clonotype was recorded many times. This rearrangement joins TRBV12-3 or TRBV12-4 to TRBJ2-3; a possible D gene is TRBD2 (6 bases). The CDR3 spans 11 residues. V lost 4 bases to trimming and J lost 10 bases, with 9 bases between them. The CDR3, as DNA: TGTGCCAGCAGTTGGGGGGATGCGCAGTATTTT. It yields the protein CASSWGDAQYF.

The chain combines TRBV9 with TRBJ2-1; 7 bases align to TRBD1. The V segment lost 2 bases and the J segment 6 bases; nucleotides outside the gene matches: 8. Looked up from germline, CDR1 is SGDLS and CDR2 is YYNGEE. This CDR3 spans 15 amino acids. CDR3 region: CASSVAGGEGNEQFF. Written as DNA, the CDR3 is TGTGCCAGCAGCGTGGCAGGGGGAGAAGGCAATGAGCAGTTCTTC. Using reference TRBV9 and TRBJ2-1 for the parts outside the CDR3, the full variable domain is DSGVTQTPKHLITATGQRVTLRCSPRSGDLSVYWYQQSLDQGLQFLIQYYNGEERAKGNILERFSAQQFPDLHSELNLSSLELGDSALYFCASSVAGGEGNEQFFGPGTRLTVL.

This clonotype was seen only a few times. The chain employs TRBV5-1 and TRBJ1-6; no firm D call. In germline, CDR1 is SGHRS, CDR2 YFSETQ. V gave up 0 bases and J gave up 7 bases, with 11 bases separating them. The length of the CDR3 is 15 residues. The CDR3 sequence is CASSLVGESNSPLHF. The CDR3 coding sequence is TGCGCCAGCAGCTTGGTCGGGGAGTCCAATTCACCCCTCCACTTT.

This clonotype was observed a handful of times. The rearrangement links TRBV5-1 to TRBJ2-7, with a possible D match to TRBD1 (6 bases). The germline V gene has CDR1 SGHRS and CDR2 YFSETQ. The CDR3 extends over 14 amino acids. Trimming cost V 0 bases and J 5 bases, with 12 bases left between them. CDR3 DNA: TGCGCCAGCAGCTTGGATGGGGGCAGAGACGAGCAGTACTTC. This encodes CASSLDGGRDEQYF.

V and J are TRBV29-1 and TRBJ1-2, with 8 bases identical to TRBD1. Trimming cost V 4 bases and J 4 bases; bases outside gene matches: 5. The CDR3 spans 13 residues. Germline V lookup: CDR1 SQVTM, CDR2 ANQGSEA. The CDR3 coding sequence is TGCAGCGTTGGGCTGGGGACAGGCTATGGCTACACCTTC. It is translated as CSVGLGTGYGYTF.

This clonotype was seen more than once but under ten times. The CDR3 nucleotides are TGTGCCACGGGGACTAGTCCCTACGAGCAGTACTTC. Its protein product is CATGTSPYEQYF. This chain joins TRBV27 and TRBJ2-7; TRBD2 matches 8 bases. This CDR3 contains 12 residues. CDR1 is MNHEY and CDR2 is SMNVEV in the germline V gene (reference sequence). Trimming at V came to 10 bases and at J to 2 bases, leaving 4 bases not matched to a gene.

This clonotype has only a few counts. V is TRBV12-3 or TRBV12-4 and J is TRBJ2-7; perhaps D is TRBD1 or TRBD2 (5 bases each). CDR3 length: 15 amino acids. V was clipped by 6 bases and J by 7 bases, with 22 bases between them. The CDR3 coding sequence is TGTGCCAGCAGCCCCGTTCCCGGGGCGATGGGAGAGCAGTACTTC. Translating it yields CASSPVPGAMGEQYF.

This clonotype has only a few counts. The rearrangement joins TRBV6-1 to TRBJ1-5, with 7 bases fitting TRBD1. Trimming at V came to 6 bases and at J to 2 bases, leaving 7 bases not matched to a gene. Germline-derived CDR1 and CDR2 are MNHNS and SASEGT. The CDR3 covers 15 residues. The CDR3 loop is CASRETGVGNQPQHF. The DNA for the CDR3 is TGTGCCAGCAGGGAAACAGGGGTTGGCAATCAGCCCCAGCATTTT.